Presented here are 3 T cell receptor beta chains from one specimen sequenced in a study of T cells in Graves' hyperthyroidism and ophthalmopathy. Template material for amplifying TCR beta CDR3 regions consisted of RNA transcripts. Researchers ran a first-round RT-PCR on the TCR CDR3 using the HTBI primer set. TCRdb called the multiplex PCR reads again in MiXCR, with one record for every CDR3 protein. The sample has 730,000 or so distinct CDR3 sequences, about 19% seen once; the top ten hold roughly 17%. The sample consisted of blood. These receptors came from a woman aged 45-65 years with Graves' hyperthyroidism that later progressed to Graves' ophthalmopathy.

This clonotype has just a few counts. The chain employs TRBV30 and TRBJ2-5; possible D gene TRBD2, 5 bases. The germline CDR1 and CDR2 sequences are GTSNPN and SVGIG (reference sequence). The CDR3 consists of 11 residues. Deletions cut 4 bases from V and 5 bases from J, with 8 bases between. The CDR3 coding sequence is TGTGCCTGGACGGGCGGGGAGACCCAGTACTTC. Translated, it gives CAWTGGETQYF.

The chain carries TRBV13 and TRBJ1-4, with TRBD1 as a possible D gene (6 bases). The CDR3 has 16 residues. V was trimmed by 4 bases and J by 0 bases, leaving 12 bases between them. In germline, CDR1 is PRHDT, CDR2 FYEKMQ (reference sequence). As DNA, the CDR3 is TGTGCCAGCAGCTCAACAGGGAACGCAACTAATGAAAAACTGTTTTTT. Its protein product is CASSSTGNATNEKLFF. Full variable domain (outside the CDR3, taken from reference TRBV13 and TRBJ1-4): AAGVIQSPRHLIKEKRETATLKCYPIPRHDTVYWYQQGPGQDPQFLISFYEKMQSDKGSIPDRFSAQQFSDYHSELNMSSLELGDSALYFCASSSTGNATNEKLFFGSGTQLSVL.

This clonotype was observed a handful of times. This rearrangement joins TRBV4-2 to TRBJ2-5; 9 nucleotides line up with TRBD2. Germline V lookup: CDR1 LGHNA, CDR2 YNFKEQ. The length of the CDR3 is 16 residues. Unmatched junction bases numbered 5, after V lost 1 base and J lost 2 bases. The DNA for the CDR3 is TGTGCCAGCAGCCAAGTTCTAGCGGGGATACAAGAGACCCAGTACTTC. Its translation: CASSQVLAGIQETQYF.